This T cell receptor beta chain appears in the sequencing data of a study of post-analysis software for immune sequencing data. Prepared TCR beta cDNA libraries contained unique molecular identifiers. TCRdb called the PCR reads again in MiXCR, with one record for every CDR3 protein. The sample has 750,000 to 950,000 distinct CDR3 sequences, roughly 58% seen once. What was sequenced was blood. This sequence originates from a girl aged 10-17 years with multiple sclerosis.

The CDR3 DNA reads TGTGCCTGGAGTGTAAGTGTTAGTTACGAGCAGTACTTC. Translation gives CAWSVSVSYEQYF. The chain combines TRBV30 with TRBJ2-7; D gene unclear. CDR3 size: 13 residues. With 0 bases removed from V and 4 bases from J, the gap between germline ends came to 10 bases. The germline V gene encodes CDR1 GTSNPN and CDR2 SVGIG (reference sequence).